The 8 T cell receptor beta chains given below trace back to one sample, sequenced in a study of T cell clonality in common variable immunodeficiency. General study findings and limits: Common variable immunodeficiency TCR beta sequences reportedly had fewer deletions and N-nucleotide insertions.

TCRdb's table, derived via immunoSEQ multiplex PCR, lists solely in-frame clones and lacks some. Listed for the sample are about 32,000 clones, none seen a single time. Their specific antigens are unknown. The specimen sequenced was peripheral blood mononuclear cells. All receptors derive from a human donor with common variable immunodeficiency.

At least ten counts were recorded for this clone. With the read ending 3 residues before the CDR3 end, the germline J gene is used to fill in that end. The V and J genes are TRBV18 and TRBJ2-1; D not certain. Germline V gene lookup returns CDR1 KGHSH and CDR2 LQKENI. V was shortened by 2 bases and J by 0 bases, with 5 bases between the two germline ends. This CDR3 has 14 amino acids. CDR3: CASSPSPSYNEQFF. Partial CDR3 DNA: TGTGCCAGCTCACCAAGCCCCTCCTACAATGAG.

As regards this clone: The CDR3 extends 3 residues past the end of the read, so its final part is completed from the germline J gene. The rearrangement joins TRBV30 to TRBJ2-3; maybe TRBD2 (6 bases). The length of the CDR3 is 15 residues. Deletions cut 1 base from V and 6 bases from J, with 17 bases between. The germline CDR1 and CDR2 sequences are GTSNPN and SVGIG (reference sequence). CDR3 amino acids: CAWSEVAVGLDTQYF. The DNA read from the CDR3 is TGTGCCTGGAGTGAGGTAGCGGTGGGGCTTGATACG.

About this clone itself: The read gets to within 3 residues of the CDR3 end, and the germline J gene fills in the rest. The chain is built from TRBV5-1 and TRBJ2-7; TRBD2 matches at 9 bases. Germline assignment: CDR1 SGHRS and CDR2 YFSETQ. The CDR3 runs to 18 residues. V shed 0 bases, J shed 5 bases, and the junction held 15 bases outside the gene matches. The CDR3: CASSLESGGGAFSDEQYF. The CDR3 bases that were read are TGCGCCAGCAGCTTGGAGTCTGGCGGGGGGGCCTTTTCGGACGAG.

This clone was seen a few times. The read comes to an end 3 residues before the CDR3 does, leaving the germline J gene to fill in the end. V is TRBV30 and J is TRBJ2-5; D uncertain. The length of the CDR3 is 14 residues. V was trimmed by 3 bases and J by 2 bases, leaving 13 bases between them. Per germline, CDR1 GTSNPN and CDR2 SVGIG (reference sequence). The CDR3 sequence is CAWSIGGWQETQYF. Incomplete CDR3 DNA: TGTGCCTGGAGCATAGGCGGCTGGCAAGAGACC.

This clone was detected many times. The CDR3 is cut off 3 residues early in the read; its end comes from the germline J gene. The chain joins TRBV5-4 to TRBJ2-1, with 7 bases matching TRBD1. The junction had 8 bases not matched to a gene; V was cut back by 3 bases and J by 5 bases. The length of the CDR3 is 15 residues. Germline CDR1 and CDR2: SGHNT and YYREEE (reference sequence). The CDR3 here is CASSSDRVSHNEQFF. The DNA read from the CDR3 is TGTGCCAGCAGCTCAGACAGGGTGTCGCACAATGAG.

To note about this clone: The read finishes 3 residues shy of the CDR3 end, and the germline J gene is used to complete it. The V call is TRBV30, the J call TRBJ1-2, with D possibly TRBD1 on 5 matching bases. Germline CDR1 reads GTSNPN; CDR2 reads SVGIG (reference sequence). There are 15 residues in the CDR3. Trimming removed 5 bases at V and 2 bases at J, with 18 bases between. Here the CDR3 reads CAWGAIDGTNYGYTF. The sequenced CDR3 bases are TGTGCCTGGGGGGCAATCGACGGAACGAACTATGGC.

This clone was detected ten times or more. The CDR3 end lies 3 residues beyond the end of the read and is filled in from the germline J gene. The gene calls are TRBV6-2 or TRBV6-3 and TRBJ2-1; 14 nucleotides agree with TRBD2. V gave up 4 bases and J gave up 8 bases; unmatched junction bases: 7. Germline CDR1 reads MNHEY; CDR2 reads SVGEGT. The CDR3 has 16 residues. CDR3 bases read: TGTGCCAGCAGTTCGGTGACTAGCGGGGGGGCGGATGAG. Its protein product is CASSSVTSGGADE. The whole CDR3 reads CASSSVTSGGADEQFF.

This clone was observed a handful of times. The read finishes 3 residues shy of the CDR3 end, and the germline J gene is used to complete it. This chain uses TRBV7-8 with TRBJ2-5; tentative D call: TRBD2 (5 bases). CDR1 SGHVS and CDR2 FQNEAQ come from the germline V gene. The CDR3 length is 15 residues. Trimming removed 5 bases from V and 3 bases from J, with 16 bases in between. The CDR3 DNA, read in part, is TGTGCCAGCAGCGCTACCCCCCTAGCTAAAGAGACC. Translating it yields CASSATPLAKET. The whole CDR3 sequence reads CASSATPLAKETQYF.